This passage covers 5 T cell receptor beta chains from one sample sequenced in a study of vaccination effects on CD4 cells after COVID-19. Clones were sequenced by immunoSEQ multiplex PCR, and TCRdb holds only the in-frame ones, with some missing. The table shows approximately 25,000 clones, with approximately 70% occurring only once. These TCRs are of unknown antigen specificity. Viral peptide pools were used in the ViraFEST assay to expand antigen-specific CD4+ T cells, and sequencing came afterward. The culture ran for approximately 10 days before CD4+ T cells were isolated. All vaccine recipients tested negative for nucleocapsid antibodies and had never contracted SARS-CoV-2 infection. The starting material was CD4+ T cells from PBMCs cultured with HCoV-NL63 spike peptides, obtained before COVID-19 vaccination. These TCRs come from a human donor who received a COVID-19 vaccine.

In its sample, this clone was seen a few times. V usage is TRBV21-1 and J usage is TRBJ2-3; TRBD1, the table's D call, was not compared with the DNA. TRBV21-1 is termed a pseudogene. CDR3 length: 18 amino acids. The CDR3 reads CASSIPGQGVVCTDTQYF. The DNA for the CDR3 is TGTGCCAGCAGCATACCGGGACAGGGGGTAGTTTGCACAGATACGCAGTATTTT.

V is TRBV4-2 and J is TRBJ2-3; 8 bases are shared with TRBD2. Trimming took 0 bases from V and 3 from J; bases not matched to a gene: 5. There are 16 residues in the CDR3. Per the germline V gene, CDR1 is LGHNA and CDR2 is YNFKEQ. The CDR3 sequence: CASSQDFGGATDTQYF. The CDR3 DNA follows: TGTGCCAGCAGCCAAGACTTCGGGGGGGCGACAGATACGCAGTATTTT.

The rearrangement links TRBV3-1 (or the pseudogene TRBV3-2) to TRBJ1-5; the match to TRBD1 covers 9 bases. Germline V gene lookup returns CDR1 LGHDT and CDR2 YNNKEL (reference sequence). J gave up 3 bases and V 4 bases, and 4 bases lay outside the gene matches. The CDR3 contains 15 residues. CDR3: CASSPRTGVNQPQHF. The CDR3 nucleotides read TGTGCCAGCAGCCCGCGGACAGGGGTCAATCAGCCCCAGCATTTT.

This clone was seen a single time. The J gene is TRBJ1-2, the V gene TRBV19; the D gene is possibly TRBD1 (5 bases). The V end lost 6 bases, the J end lost 4 bases, and 12 bases lay between the germline ends. The CDR3 has 13 amino acids. Germline CDR1 LNHDA, CDR2 SQIVND (reference sequence). The CDR3 nucleotides read TGTGCCAGTAGCCTGGGGGGGAGCTATGGCTACACCTTC. This translates into CASSLGGSYGYTF. The variable domain in full, completed from reference TRBV19 and TRBJ1-2, reads DGGITQSPKYLFRKEGQNVTLSCEQNLNHDAMYWYRQDPGQGLRLIYYSQIVNDFQKGDIAEGYSVSREKKESFPLTVTSAQKNPTAFYLCASSLGGSYGYTFGSGTRLTVV.

The J gene is TRBJ2-1, the V gene TRBV6-6; 10 bases are a match to TRBD2. V shed 6 bases and J 14 bases; nucleotides not matched to a gene: 4. CDR1 is MNHNY, CDR2 SVGAGI, per germline (reference sequence). The CDR3 runs 11 residues. CDR3 sequence: CASSLAGVEFF. In nucleotides, the CDR3 is TGTGCCAGCAGCCTAGCGGGGGTAGAGTTCTTC.